This TCR beta chain appears in the sequencing data of a study of OX40 agonist ivuxolimab in advanced cancers. Overall study: Ivuxolimab, which patients received intravenously every 2 weeks, was dosed at 0.01 to 10 mg/kg. Study results and limitations: Within 6 weeks, CD4+ and CD8+ blood T cells expanded clonally at 0.1 to 3.0 mg/kg.

About this clone: As yet, its antigen is unknown.

CDR3 length: 15 amino acids. V gave up 5 bases and J gave up 8 bases, with 18 bases separating them. Germline values: CDR1 MDHEN, CDR2 SYDVKM. The data were produced by immunoSEQ multiplex PCR, yet TCRdb's version contains in-frame clones alone and is incomplete. This sample has 35,000 to 55,000 clones, with around 80% found just once. The sequenced sample was CD4+ or CD8+ T cells sorted from blood, obtained in a trial of the OX40 agonist ivuxolimab. This chain uses TRBV28 with TRBJ1-4; D is uncertain. This TCR derives from an adult with an advanced solid tumor such as melanoma, head and neck, liver or kidney cancer. CDR3 in amino acids: CASSVDLRMGEKLFF. The CDR3 region has the DNA TGTGCCAGCAGTGTGGACCTAAGGATGGGGGAAAAACTGTTTTTT.